What follows are 10 T cell receptor beta chains derived from one specimen sequenced in a study of blood T cell repertoires in COVID-19. Repertoires were generated with immunoSEQ multiplex PCR, while TCRdb's copy carries only in-frame clones and drops some. The sample lists under 150,000 clones; approximately 80% were seen once. Sequencing was carried out using peripheral blood. The receptors here all came from a human donor in a cohort sampled during active COVID-19.

CDR3 sequence reads: CASSSGRRGNQPQHF. CDR3 in DNA: TGTGCCAGCAGTTCAGGGCGGAGGGGCAATCAGCCCCAGCATTTT. The chain joins TRBV28 to TRBJ1-5; D is possibly TRBD1 (5 bases). The CDR3 extends over 15 amino acids. Trimming took 4 bases from V and 2 from J, leaving 12 bases between them. Germline V gives CDR1 MDHEN, CDR2 SYDVKM. Filled out from reference TRBV28 and TRBJ1-5, the complete variable domain reads DVKVTQSSRYLVKRTGEKVFLECVQDMDHENMFWYRQDPGLGLRLIYFSYDVKMKEKGDIPEGYSVSREKKERFSLILESASTNQTSMYLCASSSGRRGNQPQHFGDGTRLSIL.

This clone was seen only once. The V call is TRBV19, the J call TRBJ2-1, with a weak D call TRBD1 (6 bases). Trimming took 10 bases from V and 0 from J, leaving 16 bases between them. The CDR3 runs to 15 residues. Germline CDR1 and CDR2: LNHDA and SQIVND (reference sequence). CDR3 region: CATSQGSSSYNEQFF. The DNA for the CDR3 is TGTGCCACCAGCCAGGGGTCCAGCTCCTACAATGAGCAGTTCTTC.

J is TRBJ2-5 and V is TRBV6-2 or TRBV6-3; weak D call: TRBD2 (6 bases). This CDR3 contains 14 residues. Deletions cut 0 bases from V and 5 bases from J, with 10 bases between. Germline V CDR1 and CDR2: MNHEY, SVGEGT. This CDR3 reads CASSYSGRSETQYF. CDR3 nucleotide sequence: TGTGCCAGCAGTTACTCGGGGAGGTCGGAGACCCAGTACTTC.

V and J are TRBV5-5 and TRBJ2-7; the D is unclear. The germline V and J ends were trimmed by 0 bases and 3 bases, with 7 bases remaining between them. CDR1 and CDR2 (germline): SGHKS, YYEKEE (reference sequence). CDR3 size: 13 residues. The CDR3 loop is CASSLAQSYEQYF. CDR3 nucleotides: TGTGCCAGCAGCTTGGCACAGAGCTACGAGCAGTACTTC.

The chain is built from TRBV2 and TRBJ2-5; 9 bases map to TRBD1. Per germline, CDR1 SNHLY and CDR2 FYNNEI. The CDR3 is 14 amino acids. V shed 4 bases, J shed 6 bases, and the junction held 6 bases outside the gene matches. In DNA form, the CDR3 reads TGTGCCAGCAGTGGAGCGGGGACAGGGCAGACCCAGTACTTC. Amino acids: CASSGAGTGQTQYF.

The chain couples TRBV7-3 to TRBJ2-1; 16 bases match TRBD2. V lost 2 bases, J lost 8 bases, and 6 bases stayed unmatched. CDR3 length: 17 amino acids. Looked up from germline, CDR1 is SGHTA and CDR2 is FQGTGA. CDR3 DNA sequence: TGTGCCAGCAGCTTATCGGGACTAGCGGGAGGGGTGGATGAGCAGTTCTTC. As protein: CASSLSGLAGGVDEQFF.

Only a few counts were recorded for this clone. The CDR3 nucleotides are TGCGCCAGCAGTCAATCTGGACTTAAAGACGAGACCCAGTACTTC. It codes for CASSQSGLKDETQYF. This chain joins TRBV23-1 and TRBJ2-5, with D possibly being TRBD2 (5 bases). TRBV23-1 is treated as an ORF (open reading frame) with a function not yet certain. The CDR3 length is 15 residues. V lost 0 bases and J 5 bases, leaving 13 bases between the germline ends.

CDR3 coding DNA: TGTGCCAGCAGTGGCGAGACTAGCGGGAGTGAGACCCAGTACTTC. Protein sequence: CASSGETSGSETQYF. The V and J genes are TRBV6-6 and TRBJ2-5, with 12 bases matching TRBD2. Germline V gene sequence: CDR1 MNHNY, CDR2 SVGAGI (reference sequence). The CDR3 loop spans 15 amino acids. Trimming took 5 bases from V and 5 from J; bases not matched to a gene: 6.

The sample holds many counts of this clone. The chain carries TRBV4-2 and TRBJ2-3; TRBD2 matches 12 bases. V lost 3 bases and J lost 4; bases outside the gene matches: 8. The CDR3 sequence is 17 residues long. Germline V lookup: CDR1 LGHNA, CDR2 YNFKEQ. CDR3 coding DNA: TGTGCCAGCAGCCATGGGACTAGCGGGTGGGAAGCAGATACGCAGTATTTT. This sequence encodes CASSHGTSGWEADTQYF.

This clone was seen just once. This chain uses TRBV9 with TRBJ2-5, with D maybe TRBD2 (6 bases). V shed 3 bases and J shed 5 bases, with 17 bases lying between them. Germline CDR1 reads SGDLS; CDR2 reads YYNGEE. The CDR3 contains 15 residues. DNA of the CDR3: TGTGCCAGCAGCGCCAGGGACTCCCTTTCGGAGACCCAGTACTTC. It translates to CASSARDSLSETQYF.